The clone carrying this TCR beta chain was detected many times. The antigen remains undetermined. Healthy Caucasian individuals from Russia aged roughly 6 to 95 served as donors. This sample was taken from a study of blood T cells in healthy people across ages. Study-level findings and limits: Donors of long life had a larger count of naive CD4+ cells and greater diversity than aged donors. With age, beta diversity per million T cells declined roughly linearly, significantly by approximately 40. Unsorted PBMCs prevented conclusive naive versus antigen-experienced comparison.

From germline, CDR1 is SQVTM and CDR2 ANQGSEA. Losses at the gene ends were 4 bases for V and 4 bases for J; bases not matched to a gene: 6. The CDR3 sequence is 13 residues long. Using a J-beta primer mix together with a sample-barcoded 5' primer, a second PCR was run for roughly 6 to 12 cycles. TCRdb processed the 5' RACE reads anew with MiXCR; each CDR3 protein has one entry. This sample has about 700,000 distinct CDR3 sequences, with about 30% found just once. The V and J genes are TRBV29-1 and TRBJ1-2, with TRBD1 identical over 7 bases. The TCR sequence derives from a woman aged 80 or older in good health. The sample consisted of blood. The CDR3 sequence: CSVARGGGYGYTF. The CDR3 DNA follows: TGCAGCGTTGCCCGAGGGGGCGGCTATGGCTACACCTTC.